This T cell receptor beta chain was captured in a study of T cells expressing NK-cell markers. Study summary: It was from sorted CD3+CD56+NKG2C+, CD3+CD56+NKG2C- and CD3+CD56-NKG2C+ T cells that TCR beta repertoires came. Seven HCMV-seropositive donors and one seronegative donor made up the eight sequenced donors. Study findings and constraints: A handful of donors showed these clonotypes also leading the CD3+CD56-NKG2C+ fraction.

In germline, CDR1 is LNHDA, CDR2 SQIVND (reference sequence). The CDR3 runs to 16 residues. The authors made TCR beta cDNA libraries by 5'RACE template switching. This switching added a universal primer site and UMIs. TCRdb reprocessed the 5' RACE reads; each CDR3 protein has one entry and no DNA is given. The sample holds about 540,000 distinct CDR3 sequences. As concerns this clonotype: Its antigen remains unknown.

The V call is TRBV19, the J call TRBJ1-4; TCRdb proposes TRBD1, but this gene call is untestable without DNA. Source material: blood T cells: a sorted CD56 or NKG2C T cell subset, CD4+ or CD8+ T cells, or bulk PBMC T cells (not recorded which). The TCR was taken from a man aged 18-30 years in good health. This chain's CDR3 is CASRRASSTTNEKLFF.